The next 10 T cell receptor beta chains were all read from a single sample in a study of cytomegalovirus exposure and HLA in healthy donors. Primers included in the PCR were 60 Vbeta and 13 Jbeta primers. Sequencing used immunoSEQ multiplex PCR; TCRdb keeps in-frame clones, though not all of them. The profile shows 130,000 or so clones, around 77% of them singletons. Sequenced: PBMCs. These receptors were taken from a man over 45 in good health and CMV-seronegative.

The V call is TRBV28, the J call TRBJ1-5; 8 bases fit TRBD1. The CDR3 runs 14 residues. The V and J ends lost 8 bases and 4 bases, in that order; junction bases with no gene match: 7. Germline values: CDR1 MDHEN, CDR2 SYDVKM. CDR3 residues: CASGSTGANQPQHF. The CDR3 nucleotides are TGTGCCAGCGGCTCGACAGGGGCGAATCAGCCCCAGCATTTT.

This chain links TRBV30 with TRBJ2-7; D perhaps matches TRBD2 (7 bases). The ends were cut back, 2 bases at V and 4 bases at J, with 21 bases in the middle. The CDR3 extends over 16 amino acids. Germline CDR1 GTSNPN, CDR2 SVGIG (reference sequence). The CDR3 nucleotides are TGTGCCTGGAGTCCCACCGGGGGGAGGGGGGAGTACGAGCAGTACTTC. Its translation: CAWSPTGGRGEYEQYF.

The chain's CDR3 is CASANSGSGETQYF. In DNA form, the CDR3 reads TGTGCTAGTGCCAACAGCGGGAGCGGAGAGACCCAGTACTTC. The chain combines TRBV12-5 with TRBJ2-5; 8 bases match TRBD2. Germline CDR1 reads LGHNT; CDR2 reads FRNRAP. This CDR3 region has 14 residues. J was trimmed by 4 bases and V by 7 bases; bases with no gene match: 8.

The V and J genes are TRBV5-1 and TRBJ2-1; maybe TRBD2 (5 bases). This CDR3 contains 15 residues. The V end lost 0 bases, the J end lost 2 bases, and 9 bases lay between the germline ends. Germline CDR1 is SGHRS and CDR2 is YFSETQ. CDR3 protein: CASSLAGIAYNEQFF. The CDR3 nucleotides read TGCGCCAGCAGCTTGGCGGGGATCGCCTACAATGAGCAGTTCTTC.

This clone was seen only a few times. This chain uses TRBV25-1 with TRBJ1-1, with 8 bases aligning to TRBD1. J lost 5 bases, V lost 5 bases, and 10 bases had no gene match. In germline, CDR1 is MGHDK, CDR2 SYGVNS. The CDR3 totals 15 residues. Written as DNA, the CDR3 is TGTGCCAGCAGTTCCACTTCAGGGGGCAGGACTGAAGCTTTCTTT. Protein product: CASSSTSGGRTEAFF.

This chain connects TRBV29-1 to TRBJ2-3; the match to TRBD1 covers 9 bases. From germline, CDR1 is SQVTM and CDR2 ANQGSEA. V gave up 1 base and J gave up 0 bases; unmatched junction bases: 11. The CDR3 totals 18 residues. The CDR3 nucleotides read TGCAGCGTTGAAGGTGGAGGGGGACAGGGAATAAGCACAGATACGCAGTATTTT. This gives the protein CSVEGGGGQGISTDTQYF.

The genes are TRBV27 and TRBJ2-7; D is possibly TRBD1 (5 bases). This CDR3 has 13 residues. Germline V gives CDR1 MNHEY, CDR2 SMNVEV (reference sequence). V lost 7 bases and J lost 1, with 11 bases in between. CDR3 nucleotide sequence: TGTGCCAGCACTGATCCAGGGTCCTACGAGCAGTACTTC. This encodes CASTDPGSYEQYF.

This clone came up once. The CDR3: CASSVAGGTDTQYF. CDR3 DNA: TGCGCCAGCAGCGTCGCGGGAGGCACAGATACGCAGTATTTT. The chain combines TRBV5-1 with TRBJ2-3; 7 nucleotides match TRBD2. The CDR3 is made up of 14 amino acids. From germline, CDR1 is SGHRS and CDR2 YFSETQ. Losses at the gene ends were 4 bases for V and 1 base for J; bases not matched to a gene: 3.

The chain is built from TRBV5-1 and TRBJ2-2; a possible D gene is TRBD1 (5 bases). Germline V gives CDR1 SGHRS, CDR2 YFSETQ. V lost 4 bases and J lost 3, with 13 bases in between. This CDR3 spans 15 amino acids. Here the CDR3 reads CASSPGDSDTGELFF. The CDR3 nucleotides read TGCGCCAGCAGCCCCGGAGACAGTGACACCGGGGAGCTGTTTTTT.

The chain couples TRBV10-3 to TRBJ2-5, with 7 positions matching TRBD2. The DNA end favors TRBJ2-7, so the J call may be wrong. The length of the CDR3 is 13 residues. CDR1 and CDR2 (germline): ENHRY, SYGVKD. The CDR3 DNA follows: TGTGCCACCTGGGGGGGTTACGACGACGAGCAGTACTTC. Amino acids: CATWGGYDDEQYF.